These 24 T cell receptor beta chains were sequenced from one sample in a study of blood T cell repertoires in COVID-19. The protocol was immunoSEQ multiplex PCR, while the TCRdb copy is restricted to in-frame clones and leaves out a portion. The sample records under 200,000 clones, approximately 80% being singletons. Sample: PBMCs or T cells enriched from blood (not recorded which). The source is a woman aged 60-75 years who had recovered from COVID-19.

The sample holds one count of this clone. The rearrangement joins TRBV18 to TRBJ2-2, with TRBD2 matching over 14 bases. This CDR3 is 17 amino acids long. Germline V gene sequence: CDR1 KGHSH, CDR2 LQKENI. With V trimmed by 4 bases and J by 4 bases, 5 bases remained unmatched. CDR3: CASSRGTSGSGTGELFF. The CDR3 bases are TGTGCCAGCTCACGGGGGACTAGCGGGAGCGGCACCGGGGAGCTGTTTTTT.

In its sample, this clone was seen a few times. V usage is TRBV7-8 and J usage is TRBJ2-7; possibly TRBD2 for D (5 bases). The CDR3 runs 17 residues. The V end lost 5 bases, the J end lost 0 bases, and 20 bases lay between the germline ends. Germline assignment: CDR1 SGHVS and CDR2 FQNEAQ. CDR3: CASSLPGGLRTSYEQYF. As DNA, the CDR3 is TGTGCCAGCAGCCTCCCTGGTGGACTCCGAACCTCCTACGAGCAGTACTTC.

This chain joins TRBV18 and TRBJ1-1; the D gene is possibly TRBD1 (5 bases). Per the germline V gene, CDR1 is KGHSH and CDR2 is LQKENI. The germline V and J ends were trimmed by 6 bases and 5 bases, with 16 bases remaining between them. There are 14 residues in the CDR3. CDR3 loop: CASSTAGVGTEAFF. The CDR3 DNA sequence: TGTGCCAGCTCGACAGCGGGGGTAGGGACTGAAGCTTTCTTT. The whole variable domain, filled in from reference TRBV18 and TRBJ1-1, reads NAGVMQNPRHLVRRRGQEARLRCSPMKGHSHVYWYRQLPEEGLKFMVYLQKENIIDESGMPKERFSAEFPKEGPSILRIQQVVRGDSAAYFCASSTAGVGTEAFFGQGTRLTVV.

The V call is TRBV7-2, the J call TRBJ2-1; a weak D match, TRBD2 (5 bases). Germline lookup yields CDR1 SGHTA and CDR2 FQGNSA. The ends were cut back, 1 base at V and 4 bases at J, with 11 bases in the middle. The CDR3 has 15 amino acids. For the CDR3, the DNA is TGTGCCAGCAGCTTAGGAGGGCCCTCGTACAATGAGCAGTTCTTC. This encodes CASSLGGPSYNEQFF. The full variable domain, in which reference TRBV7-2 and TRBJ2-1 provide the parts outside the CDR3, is GAGVSQSPSNKVTEKGKDVELRCDPISGHTALYWYRQSLGQGLEFLIYFQGNSAPDKSGLPSDRFSAERTGGSVSTLTIQRTQQEDSAVYLCASSLGGPSYNEQFFGPGTRLTVL.

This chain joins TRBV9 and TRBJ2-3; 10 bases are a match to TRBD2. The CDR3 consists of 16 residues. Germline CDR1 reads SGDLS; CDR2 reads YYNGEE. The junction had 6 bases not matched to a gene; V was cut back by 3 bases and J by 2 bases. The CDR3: CASSEGLAGDTDTQYF. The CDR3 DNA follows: TGTGCCAGCAGCGAAGGGCTAGCGGGGGACACAGATACGCAGTATTTT.

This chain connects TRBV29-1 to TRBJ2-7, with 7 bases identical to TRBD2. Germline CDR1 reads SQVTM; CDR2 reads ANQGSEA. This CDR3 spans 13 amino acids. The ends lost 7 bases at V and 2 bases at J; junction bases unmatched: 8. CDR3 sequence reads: CSAVGGGTYEQYF. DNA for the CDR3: TGCAGCGCCGTGGGCGGGGGTACCTACGAGCAGTACTTC.

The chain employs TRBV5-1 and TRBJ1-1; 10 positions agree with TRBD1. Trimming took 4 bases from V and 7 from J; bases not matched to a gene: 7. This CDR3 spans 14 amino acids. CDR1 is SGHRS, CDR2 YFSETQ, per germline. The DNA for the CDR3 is TGCGCCAGCAGCGCCGGGACAGGGGAATATGAAGCTTTCTTT. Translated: CASSAGTGEYEAFF.

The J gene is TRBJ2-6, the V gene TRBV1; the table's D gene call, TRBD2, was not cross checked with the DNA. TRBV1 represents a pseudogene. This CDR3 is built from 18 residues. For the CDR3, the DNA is TGCACCAGCAGCCAAGAGAGGTCGGGGTTCTCCGGGGCCAACGTCCTGACTTTC. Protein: CTSSQERSGFSGANVLTF.

CDR3 DNA: TGTGCCAGCAGCCCAGGGGAGATAACCTACGAGCAGTACTTC. Translating it yields CASSPGEITYEQYF. The chain recombines TRBV28 with TRBJ2-7, with D possibly matching TRBD1 (6 bases). The V end lost 6 bases, the J end lost 2 bases, and 14 bases lay between the germline ends. Germline CDR1 reads MDHEN; CDR2 reads SYDVKM. This CDR3 comprises 14 residues.

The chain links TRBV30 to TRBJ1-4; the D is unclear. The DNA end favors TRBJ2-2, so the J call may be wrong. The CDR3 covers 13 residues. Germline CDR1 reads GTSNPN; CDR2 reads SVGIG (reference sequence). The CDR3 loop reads CAWSSFSRGELFF. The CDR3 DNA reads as TGTGCCTGGAGCTCTTTTTCTCGTGGGGAGCTGTTTTTT.

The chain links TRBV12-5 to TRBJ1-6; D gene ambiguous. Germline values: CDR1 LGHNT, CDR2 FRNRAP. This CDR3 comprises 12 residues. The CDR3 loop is CVGLRINSPLHF. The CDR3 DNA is TGTGTCGGGTTGAGGATAAATTCACCCCTCCACTTT. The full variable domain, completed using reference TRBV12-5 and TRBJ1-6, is DARVTQTPRHKVTEMGQEVTMRCQPILGHNTVFWYRQTMMQGLELLAYFRNRAPLDDSGMPKDRFSAEMPDATLATLKIQPSEPRDSAVYFCVGLRINSPLHFGNGTRLTVT.

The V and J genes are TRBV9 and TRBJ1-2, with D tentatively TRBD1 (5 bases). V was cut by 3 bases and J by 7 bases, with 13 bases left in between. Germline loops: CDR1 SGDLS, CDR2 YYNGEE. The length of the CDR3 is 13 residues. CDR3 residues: CASSASGDFGYTF. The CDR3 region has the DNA TGTGCCAGCAGCGCGAGCGGGGACTTTGGCTACACCTTC.

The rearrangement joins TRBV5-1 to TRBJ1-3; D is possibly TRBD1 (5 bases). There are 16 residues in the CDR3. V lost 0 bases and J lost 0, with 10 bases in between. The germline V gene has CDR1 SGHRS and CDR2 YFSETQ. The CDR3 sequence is CASSLGGDTSGNTIYF. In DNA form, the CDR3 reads TGCGCCAGCAGCTTGGGGGGCGATACCTCTGGAAACACCATATATTTT. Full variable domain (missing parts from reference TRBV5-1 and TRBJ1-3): KAGVTQTPRYLIKTRGQQVTLSCSPISGHRSVSWYQQTPGQGLQFLFEYFSETQRNKGNFPGRFSGRQFSNSRSEMNVSTLELGDSALYLCASSLGGDTSGNTIYFGEGSWLTVV.

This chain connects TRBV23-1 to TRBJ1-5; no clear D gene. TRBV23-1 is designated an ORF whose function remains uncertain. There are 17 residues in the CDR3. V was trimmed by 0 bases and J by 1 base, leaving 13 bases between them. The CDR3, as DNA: TGCGCCAGCAGTCAATCGAGGGTCGGGTGGAGCAATCAGCCCCAGCATTTT. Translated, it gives CASSQSRVGWSNQPQHF.

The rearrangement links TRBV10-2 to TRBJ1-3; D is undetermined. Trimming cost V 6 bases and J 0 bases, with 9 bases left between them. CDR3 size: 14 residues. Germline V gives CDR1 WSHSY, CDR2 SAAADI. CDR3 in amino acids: CASSQALSGNTIYF. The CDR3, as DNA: TGCGCCAGCAGCCAGGCCCTCTCTGGAAACACCATATATTTT.

The CDR3, as DNA: TGTGCCTGGAGTAGGGCCAGGGGTATGGGGGCTTTCTTT. As protein: CAWSRARGMGAFF. The chain employs TRBV30 and TRBJ1-1; D possibly corresponds to TRBD1 (6 bases). Germline assignment: CDR1 GTSNPN and CDR2 SVGIG (reference sequence). Trimming removed 2 bases at V and 11 bases at J, with 18 bases between. This CDR3 has 13 residues.

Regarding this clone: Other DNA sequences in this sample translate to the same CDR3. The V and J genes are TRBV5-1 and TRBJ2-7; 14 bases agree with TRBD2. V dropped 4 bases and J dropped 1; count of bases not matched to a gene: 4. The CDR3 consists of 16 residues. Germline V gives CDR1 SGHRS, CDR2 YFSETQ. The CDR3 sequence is CASSLGLAGASYEQYF. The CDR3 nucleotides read TGCGCCAGCAGCCTGGGACTAGCGGGGGCTTCCTACGAGCAGTACTTC.

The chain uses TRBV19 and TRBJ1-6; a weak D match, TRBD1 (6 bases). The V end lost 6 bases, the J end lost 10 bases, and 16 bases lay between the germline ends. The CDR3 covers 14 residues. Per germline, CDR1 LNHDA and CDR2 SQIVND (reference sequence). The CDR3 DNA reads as TGTGCCAGTAGCGTCGCCGGGACAAACTCACCCCTCCACTTT. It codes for CASSVAGTNSPLHF. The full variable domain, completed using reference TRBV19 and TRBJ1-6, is DGGITQSPKYLFRKEGQNVTLSCEQNLNHDAMYWYRQDPGQGLRLIYYSQIVNDFQKGDIAEGYSVSREKKESFPLTVTSAQKNPTAFYLCASSVAGTNSPLHFGNGTRLTVT.

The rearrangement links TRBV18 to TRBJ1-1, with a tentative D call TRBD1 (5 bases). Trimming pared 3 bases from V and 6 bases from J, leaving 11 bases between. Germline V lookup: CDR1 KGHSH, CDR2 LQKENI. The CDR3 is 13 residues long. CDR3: CASSPQGEAEAFF. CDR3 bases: TGTGCCAGCTCACCCCAGGGTGAGGCTGAAGCTTTCTTT. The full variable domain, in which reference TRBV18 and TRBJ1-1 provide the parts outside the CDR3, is NAGVMQNPRHLVRRRGQEARLRCSPMKGHSHVYWYRQLPEEGLKFMVYLQKENIIDESGMPKERFSAEFPKEGPSILRIQQVVRGDSAAYFCASSPQGEAEAFFGQGTRLTVV.

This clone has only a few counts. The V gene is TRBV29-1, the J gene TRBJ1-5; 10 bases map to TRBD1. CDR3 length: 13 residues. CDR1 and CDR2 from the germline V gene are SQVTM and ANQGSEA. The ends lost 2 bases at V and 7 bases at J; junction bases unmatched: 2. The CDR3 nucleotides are TGCAGCGTTGAAAGGGACAGGGGACAGCCCCAGCATTTT. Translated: CSVERDRGQPQHF.

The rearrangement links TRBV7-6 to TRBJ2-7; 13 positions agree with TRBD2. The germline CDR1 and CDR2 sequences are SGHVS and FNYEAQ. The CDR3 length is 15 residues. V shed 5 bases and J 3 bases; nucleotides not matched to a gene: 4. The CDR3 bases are TGTGCCAGCAGCCCGGGACTAGCGGGACTCTACGAGCAGTACTTC. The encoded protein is CASSPGLAGLYEQYF.

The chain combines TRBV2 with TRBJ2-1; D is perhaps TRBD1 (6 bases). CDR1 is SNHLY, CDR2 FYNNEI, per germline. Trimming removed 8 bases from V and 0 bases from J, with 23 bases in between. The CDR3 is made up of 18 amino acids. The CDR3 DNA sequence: TGTGCCAGCCAGGCCAGGGGTGGATTTGGAGGCTCCTACAATGAGCAGTTCTTC. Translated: CASQARGGFGGSYNEQFF.

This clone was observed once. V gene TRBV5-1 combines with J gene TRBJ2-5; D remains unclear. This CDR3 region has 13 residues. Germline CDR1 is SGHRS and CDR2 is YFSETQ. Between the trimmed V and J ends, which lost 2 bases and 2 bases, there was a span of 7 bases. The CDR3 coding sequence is TGCGCCAGCAGCTTCACAGAACAAGAGACCCAGTACTTC. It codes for CASSFTEQETQYF. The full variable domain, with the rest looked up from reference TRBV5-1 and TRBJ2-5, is KAGVTQTPRYLIKTRGQQVTLSCSPISGHRSVSWYQQTPGQGLQFLFEYFSETQRNKGNFPGRFSGRQFSNSRSEMNVSTLELGDSALYLCASSFTEQETQYFGPGTRLLVL.

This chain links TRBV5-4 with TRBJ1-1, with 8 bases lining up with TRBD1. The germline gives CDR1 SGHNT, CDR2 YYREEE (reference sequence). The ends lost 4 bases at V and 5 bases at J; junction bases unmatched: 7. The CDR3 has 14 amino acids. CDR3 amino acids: CASSLRTGRTEAFF. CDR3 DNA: TGTGCCAGCAGCCTACGGACAGGGCGAACTGAAGCTTTCTTT.